The clone carrying this TCR beta chain was seen at least ten times. The antigen is undetermined. Sequence at one end of the junction differs from germline and may be a read error. The data were obtained in a study of prognosis after radiotherapy for stage I lung cancer. CDR3 length: 12 amino acids. Germline lookup yields CDR1 KGHSH and CDR2 LQKENI. Study findings and constraints: Where distant metastases developed, patients had lower Shannon entropy after stereotactic body radiation therapy.

The study amplified the TCR beta CDR3 region from genomic DNA. This amplification was carried out by two rounds of multiplex PCR. Primers (each specific to one TRBV or TRBJ gene) were used in first-round PCR. In TCRdb, the multiplex PCR reads were re-called with MiXCR into one record per CDR3 protein. The table records tens of thousands of distinct CDR3 sequences, under 45% of them present only once. The specimen was PBMCs, collected before or after stereotactic body radiation therapy (not recorded which). This receptor was obtained from a donor at least 50 years old with non-small cell lung cancer. The chain combines TRBV18 with TRBJ2-7, with D possibly called TRBD1 or TRBD2 (5 bases each). The CDR3 DNA follows: TGTGCCAGCTCATTCAAGGACCAAGGGGACGCTTTC. Amino acid sequence: CASSFKDQGDAF.